Listed below are T cell receptor beta chains from one sample, sequenced in a study of glioma-infiltrating T cells. TCRdb re-called the multiplex PCR reads through MiXCR, storing one row per CDR3 protein. This table has more than 300,000 distinct CDR3 sequences, 41% appearing once. The specimen was glioma tissue, nonneoplastic brain tissue, or PBMCs (not recorded which). The receptor set was obtained from a human donor with low-grade glioma or glioblastoma, undergoing nonglioma brain surgery, or in good health (not recorded which). The CDR3 runs from the conserved cysteine through the conserved F or W. A D gene is named only where the DNA matches it firmly. A row's size may be missing; if present it is once, few, many or a size class.

D: TRBD1; V: TRBV20-1; J: TRBJ2-7; size: few; CDR3: CSAKVGQGWDEQYF; DNA: TGTAGTGCTAAAGTGGGACAGGGATGGGACGAGCAGTACTTC
D: -; V: TRBV25-1; J: TRBJ2-1; size: many; CDR3: CASSDNRDGQFF; DNA: TGTGCCAGCAGTGATAACAGGGACGGGCAGTTCTTC
D: -; V: TRBV27; J: TRBJ1-1; size: many; CDR3: CASSLGAVRSLTEAFF; DNA: TGTGCCAGCAGTTTAGGTGCGGTTCGGTCCCTCACTGAAGCTTTCTTT
D: -; V: TRBV2; J: TRBJ2-7; size: -; CDR3: CASSEVGEQYF; DNA: TGTGCCAGCAGTGAAGTAGGCGAGCAGTACTTC
D: -; V: TRBV27; J: TRBJ2-7; size: many; CDR3: CASSLGQTYEQYF; DNA: TGTGCCAGCAGTTTAGGCCAGACCTACGAGCAGTACTTC
D: TRBD1; V: TRBV20-1; J: TRBJ1-2; size: many; CDR3: CSAPTGETYGYTF; DNA: TGCAGTGCTCCGACAGGGGAAACCTATGGCTACACCTTC
D: TRBD1; V: TRBV28; J: TRBJ1-5; size: many; CDR3: CASSSERTGPQPQHF; DNA: TGTGCCAGCAGTTCCGAACGGACAGGTCCGCAGCCCCAGCATTTT
D: -; V: TRBV6-2/TRBV6-3; J: TRBJ2-5; size: -; CDR3: CASSLKTTWETQYF; DNA: TGTGCCAGCAGCCTAAAGACTACGTGGGAGACCCAGTACTTC
D: TRBD2; V: TRBV7-2; J: TRBJ2-7; size: few; CDR3: CASSLSGRRDEQYF; DNA: TGTGCCAGCAGTCTCAGCGGGAGGCGCGACGAGCAGTACTTC
D: -; V: TRBV28; J: TRBJ1-2; size: few; CDR3: CASSTRGKADGYTF; DNA: TGTGCCAGCAGTACCAGGGGTAAGGCGGATGGCTACACCTTC
D: TRBD2; V: TRBV19; J: TRBJ2-2; size: -; CDR3: CASSRLAGIDTGELFF; DNA: TGTGCCAGTAGTCGACTAGCGGGGATTGACACCGGGGAGCTGTTTTTT